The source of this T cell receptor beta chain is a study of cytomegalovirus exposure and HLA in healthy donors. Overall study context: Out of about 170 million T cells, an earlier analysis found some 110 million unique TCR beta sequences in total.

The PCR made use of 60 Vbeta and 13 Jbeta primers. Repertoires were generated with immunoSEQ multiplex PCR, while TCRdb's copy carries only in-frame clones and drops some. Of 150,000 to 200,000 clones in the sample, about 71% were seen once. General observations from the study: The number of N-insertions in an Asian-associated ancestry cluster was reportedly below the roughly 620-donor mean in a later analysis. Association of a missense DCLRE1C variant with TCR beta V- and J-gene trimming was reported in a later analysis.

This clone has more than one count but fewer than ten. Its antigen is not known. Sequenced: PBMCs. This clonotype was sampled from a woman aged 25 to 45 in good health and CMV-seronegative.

CDR3 DNA: TGTGCCAGCATAGCGACAGGGGGGGCGTATGGCTACACCTTC. Its protein is CASIATGGAYGYTF. This rearrangement joins TRBV7-2 to TRBJ1-2; 9 bases match TRBD1. Germline CDR1 is SGHTA and CDR2 is FQGNSA. V shed 7 bases and J 5 bases; nucleotides not matched to a gene: 8. CDR3 size: 14 residues.